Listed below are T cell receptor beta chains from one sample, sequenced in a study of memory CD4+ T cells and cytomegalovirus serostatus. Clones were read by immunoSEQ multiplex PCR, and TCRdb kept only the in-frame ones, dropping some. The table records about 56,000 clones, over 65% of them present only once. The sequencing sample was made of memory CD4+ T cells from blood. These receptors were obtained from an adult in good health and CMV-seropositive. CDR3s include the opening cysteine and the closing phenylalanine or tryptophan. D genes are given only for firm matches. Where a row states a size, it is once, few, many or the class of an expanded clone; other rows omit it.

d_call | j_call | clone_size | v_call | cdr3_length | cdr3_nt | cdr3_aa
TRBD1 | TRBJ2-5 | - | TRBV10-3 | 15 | TGTGCCATCAGTACCGGGACAGGGGGCGAAGAGACCCAGTACTTC | CAISTGTGGEETQYF
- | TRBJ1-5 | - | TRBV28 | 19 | TGTGCCAGCAGTTTTGTTAGCCACCTCGGAAAAAATAGCAATCAGCCCCAGCATTTT | CASSFVSHLGKNSNQPQHF
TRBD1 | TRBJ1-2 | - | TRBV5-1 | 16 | TGCGCCAGCAGCACCACGGGACAGGGTTCCCTATATGGCTACACCTTC | CASSTTGQGSLYGYTF
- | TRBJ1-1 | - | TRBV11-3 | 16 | TGTGCCAGCAGCTTAACTCTCGGACGGCCTCACACTGAAGCTTTCTTT | CASSLTLGRPHTEAFF
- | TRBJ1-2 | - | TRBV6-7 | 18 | TGTGCCAGCAGTTACTTGGGCCCGGGATTTAGAGCTAACTATGGCTACACCTTC | CASSYLGPGFRANYGYTF
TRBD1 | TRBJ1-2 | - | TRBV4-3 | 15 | TGCGCCAGCAGCCAAGACCAACGACAGGGAATTGGCTACACCTTC | CASSQDQRQGIGYTF
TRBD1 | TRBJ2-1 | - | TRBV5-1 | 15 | TGCGCCAGCAGCTTACCCCGGGACAGCGACAATGAGCAGTTCTTC | CASSLPRDSDNEQFF
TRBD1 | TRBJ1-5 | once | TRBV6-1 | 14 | TGTGCCAGCAGTGGGGGACAGATCAATCAGCCCCAGCATTTT | CASSGGQINQPQHF
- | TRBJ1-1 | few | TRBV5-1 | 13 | TGCGCCAGCAGCTCCTTTGGACAGACTGAAGCTTTCTTT | CASSSFGQTEAFF
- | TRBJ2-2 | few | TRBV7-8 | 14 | TGTGCCAGCAGCTTAGGACAGCATACCGGGGAGCTGTTTTTT | CASSLGQHTGELFF
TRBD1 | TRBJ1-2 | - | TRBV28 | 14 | TGTGCCAGCAGTCTTTCGGACAGGAGCTATGGCTACACCTTC | CASSLSDRSYGYTF
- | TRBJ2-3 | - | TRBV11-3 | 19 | TGTGCCAGCAGCTTAGACACCTTTGGGGGGCAAATCAGCACAGATACGCAGTATTTT | CASSLDTFGGQISTDTQYF
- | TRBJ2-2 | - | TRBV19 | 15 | TGTGCCAGTGGATCGGTCCCTGCGAACACCGGGGAGCTGTTTTTT | CASGSVPANTGELFF
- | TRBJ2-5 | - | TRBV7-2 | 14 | TGTGCCAGCAGCCCGTTCCGGACAGCCGAGACCCAGTACTTC | CASSPFRTAETQYF
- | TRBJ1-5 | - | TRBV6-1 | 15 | TGTGCCAGCAGTAGCAGAGACGCGAGCAGACAGCCCCAGCATTTT | CASSSRDASRQPQHF
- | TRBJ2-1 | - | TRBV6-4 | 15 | TGTGCCAGCAGTGGCTGGGGGGCTAGCGCGGATGAGCAGTTCTTC | CASSGWGASADEQFF
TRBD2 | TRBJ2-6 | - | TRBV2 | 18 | TGTGCCAGCAGCGCTTACTTAGCGGGAGAAAGGGGGGCCAACGTCCTGACTTTC | CASSAYLAGERGANVLTF
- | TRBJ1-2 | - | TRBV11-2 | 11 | TGTGCCAGCAGCTCCGGCTGGGGCTACACCTTC | CASSSGWGYTF
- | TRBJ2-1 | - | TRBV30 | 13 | TGTGCCTGGAATAGGGGGGCGTCGGGTGAGCAGTTCTTC | CAWNRGASGEQFF
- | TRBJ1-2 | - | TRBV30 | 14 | TGTGCCTGGAGTGTGTCGGGCCAGTACGGCGGCTACACCTTC | CAWSVSGQYGGYTF
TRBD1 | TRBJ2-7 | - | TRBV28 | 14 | TGTGCCAGCACCCTGGGACAGCACACCTACGAGCAGTACTTC | CASTLGQHTYEQYF
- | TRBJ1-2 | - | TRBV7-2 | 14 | TGTGCCAGCAGCTTAGAGCCGGGGGTCGGTGGCTACACCTTC | CASSLEPGVGGYTF
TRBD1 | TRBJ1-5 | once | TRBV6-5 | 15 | TGTGCCAGCAGCATGGACAGGGCCCGGGATCAGCCCCAGCATTTT | CASSMDRARDQPQHF